Listed below are T cell receptor beta chains from one sample, sequenced in a study of vaccination and CD4 T cells after COVID-19. TCRdb processed the PCR reads anew with MiXCR; each CDR3 protein has one entry. The table records around 18,000 distinct CDR3 sequences, around 60% of them present only once. These receptors lack a known antigen. The sequencing sample was made of CD4+ T cells from blood, cultured in vitro. The origin of the receptors is a human donor who had recovered from COVID-19. The CDR3 runs from the conserved cysteine through the conserved F or W. A D gene is named only where the DNA matches it firmly. The size entry is marked missing in some rows and otherwise reads once, few, many or a size class.

CDR3 DNA: TGTGCCAGCAGCTTAGGGACAGGGGCGTTCTACGAGCAGTACTTC
CDR3 protein: CASSLGTGAFYEQYF
V gene: TRBV7-2
J gene: TRBJ2-7
D gene: TRBD1
clone size: NA

CDR3 DNA: TGTGCCAGCAAACAGGGGACGAACACTGAAGCTTTCTTT
CDR3 protein: CASKQGTNTEAFF
V gene: TRBV27
J gene: TRBJ1-1
D gene: TRBD1
clone size: NA

CDR3 DNA: TGCGCCAGCAGCACCGGGACTAGCGGAGTCCAAGAGACCCAGTACTTC
CDR3 protein: CASSTGTSGVQETQYF
V gene: TRBV5-1
J gene: TRBJ2-5
D gene: TRBD2
clone size: NA

CDR3 DNA: TGTGCCAGCAGCCCCCAGGAGGAGGGTGAGCAGTTCTTC
CDR3 protein: CASSPQEEGEQFF
V gene: TRBV6-2/TRBV6-3
J gene: TRBJ2-1
D gene: NA
clone size: NA

CDR3 DNA: TGTGCCAGCAGTGAAGCGCTTCATCCGGGGGCGCAACATATCTTC
CDR3 protein: CASSEALHPGAQHIF
V gene: TRBV2
J gene: TRBJ2-7
D gene: NA
clone size: NA

CDR3 DNA: TGTGCCAGCAGTTCCCCCACCTCCTCCTACGAGCAGTACTTC
CDR3 protein: CASSSPTSSYEQYF
V gene: TRBV12-3/TRBV12-4
J gene: TRBJ2-7
D gene: NA
clone size: NA

CDR3 DNA: TGTGCCAGCAGTTTAAGTAGGCGAGATACGCAGTATTTT
CDR3 protein: CASSLSRRDTQYF
V gene: TRBV28
J gene: TRBJ2-3
D gene: NA
clone size: NA

CDR3 DNA: TGTGCCAGCAATGCGGGACAGGGAGGGGGGGGCAATCAGCCCCAGCATTTT
CDR3 protein: CASNAGQGGGGNQPQHF
V gene: TRBV6-1
J gene: TRBJ1-5
D gene: TRBD1
clone size: NA

CDR3 DNA: TGCAGCGGTGGACAGGGGGCAGGGTTCGTGACAGATACGCAGTATTTT
CDR3 protein: CSGGQGAGFVTDTQYF
V gene: TRBV29-1
J gene: TRBJ2-3
D gene: TRBD1
clone size: NA

CDR3 DNA: TGTGCCAGCAGCTTAGCGGGAGTGTTCAGCGGGCAGTATTTT
CDR3 protein: CASSLAGVFSGQYF
V gene: TRBV7-2
J gene: TRBJ2-3
D gene: NA
clone size: NA

CDR3 DNA: TGCAGTGCTAGAGACTTAACAGGGGGCTATAATGGCTACACCTTC
CDR3 protein: CSARDLTGGYNGYTF
V gene: TRBV20-1
J gene: TRBJ1-2
D gene: TRBD1
clone size: NA

CDR3 DNA: TGTGCCAGCAGTTTAATAGGGTATGGCTACACCTTC
CDR3 protein: CASSLIGYGYTF
V gene: TRBV28
J gene: TRBJ1-2
D gene: NA
clone size: few

CDR3 DNA: TGTGCCTCAAGGGCAGGTGGCCCCAATCAGCCCCAGCATTTT
CDR3 protein: CASRAGGPNQPQHF
V gene: TRBV30
J gene: TRBJ1-5
D gene: NA
clone size: medium-sized

CDR3 DNA: TGTGCCAGCAGCTTACAGGGACAGGCCTTCGCCTATGGCTACACCTTC
CDR3 protein: CASSLQGQAFAYGYTF
V gene: TRBV7-3
J gene: TRBJ1-2
D gene: TRBD1
clone size: NA

CDR3 DNA: TGTGCCAGCAGCCGTACCCTCGACCTACAGGGATTCGGCGGGCAGCCCCAGCATTTT
CDR3 protein: CASSRTLDLQGFGGQPQHF
V gene: TRBV5-8
J gene: TRBJ1-5
D gene: NA
clone size: NA

CDR3 DNA: TGTGCCAGTAGTAAGGGTAGCGGGATCCATGAGCAGTTCTTC
CDR3 protein: CASSKGSGIHEQFF
V gene: TRBV19
J gene: TRBJ2-1
D gene: TRBD2
clone size: NA

CDR3 DNA: TGCGCCAGCAGCCCTAGCCGGATCTCGGTCTACGAGCAGTACTTC
CDR3 protein: CASSPSRISVYEQYF
V gene: TRBV5-1
J gene: TRBJ2-7
D gene: NA
clone size: NA

CDR3 DNA: TGTGCCAGCAGCACAAGTGGGGGAGTTGCACCCCTCCACTTT
CDR3 protein: CASSTSGGVAPLHF
V gene: TRBV21-1
J gene: TRBJ1-6
D gene: NA
clone size: NA

CDR3 DNA: TGTGCCTGGAGTTACCCGGACAGGGCGAAGCCCCAGCATTTT
CDR3 protein: CAWSYPDRAKPQHF
V gene: TRBV30
J gene: TRBJ1-5
D gene: TRBD1
clone size: few

CDR3 DNA: TGTGCCAGCAGTTACGGAGAGGGGGTGATCGGGGAGCTGTTTTTT
CDR3 protein: CASSYGEGVIGELFF
V gene: TRBV6-5
J gene: TRBJ2-2
D gene: NA
clone size: few

CDR3 DNA: TGCGCCAGCAGCTTCGGTCTACGAGGAGAGACCCAGTACTTC
CDR3 protein: CASSFGLRGETQYF
V gene: TRBV5-1
J gene: TRBJ2-5
D gene: NA
clone size: medium-sized

CDR3 DNA: TGTGCCAGCAGCTTAAAGGTCAGCGGGAGCTACGAGCAGTACTTC
CDR3 protein: CASSLKVSGSYEQYF
V gene: TRBV7-3
J gene: TRBJ2-7
D gene: TRBD2
clone size: NA

CDR3 DNA: TGTGCCAGCAGCCCGGACAGCAACACAGATACGCAGTATTTT
CDR3 protein: CASSPDSNTDTQYF
V gene: TRBV5-4
J gene: TRBJ2-3
D gene: NA
clone size: few

CDR3 DNA: TGCAGTGCTAGCGGGTCAGGGGCGGGTCAGCCCCAGCATTTT
CDR3 protein: CSASGSGAGQPQHF
V gene: TRBV20-1
J gene: TRBJ1-5
D gene: NA
clone size: few